The 5 T cell receptor beta chains below all came from one sample that was sequenced in a study of cytomegalovirus exposure and HLA in healthy donors (dated by TCRdb to 2017 to 2019). The receptor library was made with the immunoSEQ multiplex PCR assay. For the multiplex PCR, a mixture combining 60 forward primers for TCR Vbeta segments and 13 reverse primers for TCR Jbeta segments was used. TCRdb mirrors the immuneACCESS table, restricted to in-frame sequences. Some clones are absent from its copies; in checked studies, under half trace to an unresolved V gene, and the reason for the others is unknown. The sample yields about 110,000 clones; 65% to 90% were counted once. Less than 2.5% of the sample is in the top ten clones. What was sequenced was PBMCs. These receptors were collected from a woman aged 30 to 39 in good health and CMV-seronegative.

This chain uses TRBV28 with TRBJ2-7; 9 positions match TRBD1. This CDR3 spans 13 amino acids. Per germline, CDR1 MDHEN and CDR2 SYDVKM. The V and J ends lost 5 bases and 4 bases, in that order; junction bases with no gene match: 3. CDR3 DNA sequence: TGTGCCAGCAGTCGAGGACAGGGGTACGAGCAGTACTTC. Protein: CASSRGQGYEQYF.

The chain has TRBV2 and TRBJ2-1; 11 bases agree with TRBD2. CDR3 size: 19 residues. V was clipped by 0 bases and J by 7 bases; unmatched bases: 14. CDR1 is SNHLY and CDR2 is FYNNEI in the germline V gene. This CDR3 reads CASSEALRRLAGFGNEQFF. The CDR3 DNA reads as TGTGCCAGCAGTGAAGCTCTTCGGAGACTAGCGGGATTCGGAAATGAGCAGTTCTTC.

The chain carries TRBV28 and TRBJ2-1; TRBD2 agrees at 11 bases. From germline, CDR1 is MDHEN and CDR2 SYDVKM. This CDR3 has 16 amino acids. The V and J ends lost 6 bases and 3 bases, in that order; junction bases with no gene match: 7. The CDR3 nucleotides are TGTGCCAGCAGGCTAAGGACTAGCGGGCACTACAATGAGCAGTTCTTC. As protein: CASRLRTSGHYNEQFF.

This chain links TRBV15 with TRBJ2-1; a weak D match, TRBD2 (5 bases). CDR3 length equals 16 residues. The germline CDR1 and CDR2 sequences are LNHNV and YYDKDF (reference sequence). Trimming pared 1 base from V and 5 bases from J, leaving 15 bases between. CDR3 sequence reads: CATSRGGRVGDNEQFF. DNA for the CDR3: TGTGCCACCAGCAGAGGAGGGCGTGTTGGCGACAATGAGCAGTTCTTC.

The chain uses TRBV5-1 and TRBJ2-7; D might be TRBD2 (6 bases). There are 15 residues in the CDR3. Germline CDR1 reads SGHRS; CDR2 reads YFSETQ. V was cut by 0 bases and J by 1 base, with 11 bases left in between. The CDR3 region has the DNA TGCGCCAGCAGCTTGGGACGGGAGCGATCCTACGAGCAGTACTTC. This encodes CASSLGRERSYEQYF.